The rows below give T cell receptor beta chains drawn from one sample of a study of blood T cell repertoires in COVID-19. Sequencing was performed with immunoSEQ multiplex PCR; in TCRdb, only in-frame clones are kept and a portion is missing. Of 130,000 to 150,000 clones detected, over 80% appear once; the ten largest clones hold roughly 10%. The sequencing input was PBMCs or T cells enriched from blood (not recorded which). Source of these receptors: a man between 60 and 75 years old who had recovered from COVID-19. Each CDR3 is given with its conserved first and last residue. Fields, in order: D gene, J gene, V gene, clone size, CDR3 protein, CDR3 DNA. D genes are given only for firm matches. Size is stated for part of the rows, as once, few or many counts, or as a class when the clone is expanded.

d_call: TRBD1
j_call: TRBJ1-6
v_call: TRBV7-6
clone_size: NA
cdr3_aa: CASSSGGQGKNSPLHF
cdr3_nt: TGTGCCAGCAGCTCAGGGGGACAGGGAAAAAATTCACCCCTCCACTTT

d_call: TRBD1
j_call: TRBJ1-4
v_call: TRBV11-3
clone_size: few
cdr3_aa: CASSPPGQGDEKLFF
cdr3_nt: TGTGCCAGCAGCCCGCCGGGACAGGGGGATGAAAAACTGTTTTTT

d_call: TRBD1
j_call: TRBJ1-1
v_call: TRBV28
clone_size: NA
cdr3_aa: CASSLAGGASSAFF
cdr3_nt: TGTGCCAGCAGTTTGGCAGGGGGCGCGTCGAGCGCTTTCTTT

d_call: TRBD2
j_call: TRBJ2-7
v_call: TRBV10-1
clone_size: NA
cdr3_aa: CASRGLAGGGSEQYF
cdr3_nt: TGCGCCAGCAGGGGACTAGCGGGAGGTGGGAGCGAGCAGTACTTC

d_call: TRBD2
j_call: TRBJ2-1
v_call: TRBV28
clone_size: NA
cdr3_aa: CASSSGTSIFEQFF
cdr3_nt: TGTGCCAGCAGTTCCGGGACTAGTATCTTTGAGCAGTTCTTC

d_call: NA
j_call: TRBJ1-1
v_call: TRBV4-2
clone_size: NA
cdr3_aa: CASSRGEDTEAFF
cdr3_nt: TGTGCCAGCAGCCGCGGGGAGGACACTGAAGCTTTCTTT

d_call: TRBD1
j_call: TRBJ1-4
v_call: TRBV19
clone_size: once
cdr3_aa: CASSPDRGEEKLFF
cdr3_nt: TGTGCCAGTAGTCCAGACAGGGGGGAAGAAAAACTGTTTTTT

d_call: TRBD2
j_call: TRBJ2-1
v_call: TRBV4-1
clone_size: NA
cdr3_aa: CASSQITSGSYNEQFF
cdr3_nt: TGCGCCAGCAGCCAAATTACTAGCGGGAGCTACAATGAGCAGTTCTTC

d_call: NA
j_call: TRBJ2-7
v_call: TRBV5-1
clone_size: NA
cdr3_aa: CASSLETARDEQYF
cdr3_nt: TGCGCCAGCAGCTTGGAGACCGCCCGGGACGAGCAGTACTTC

d_call: NA
j_call: TRBJ2-6
v_call: TRBV28
clone_size: NA
cdr3_aa: CASSFFDLRGSGANVLTF
cdr3_nt: TGTGCCAGCAGTTTCTTTGACCTCCGGGGATCTGGGGCCAACGTCCTGACTTTC

d_call: NA
j_call: TRBJ1-1
v_call: TRBV9
clone_size: NA
cdr3_aa: CASSRLRAEAFF
cdr3_nt: TGTGCCAGCAGCCGACTAAGGGCTGAAGCTTTCTTT

d_call: NA
j_call: TRBJ2-5
v_call: TRBV12-3/TRBV12-4
clone_size: NA
cdr3_aa: CASSTREETQYF
cdr3_nt: TGTGCCAGCAGTACCAGGGAAGAGACCCAGTACTTC

d_call: NA
j_call: TRBJ1-3
v_call: TRBV11-2
clone_size: NA
cdr3_aa: CASSFTGFEGNTIYF
cdr3_nt: TGTGCCAGCAGTTTTACAGGGTTTGAAGGAAACACCATATATTTT

d_call: NA
j_call: TRBJ1-2
v_call: TRBV2
clone_size: NA
cdr3_aa: CASSDLRYYTF
cdr3_nt: TGTGCCAGCAGTGACCTCAGATACTACACCTTC

d_call: TRBD2
j_call: TRBJ2-5
v_call: TRBV7-9
clone_size: NA
cdr3_aa: CASSYGTSGGETQYF
cdr3_nt: TGTGCCAGCAGCTACGGGACTAGCGGGGGGGAGACCCAGTACTTC

d_call: TRBD1
j_call: TRBJ1-6
v_call: TRBV5-1
clone_size: once
cdr3_aa: CASSLDGQGLNSPLHF
cdr3_nt: TGCGCCAGCAGCTTGGATGGACAGGGCCTCAATTCACCCCTCCACTTT

d_call: NA
j_call: TRBJ2-5
v_call: TRBV3-1/TRBV3-2
clone_size: NA
cdr3_aa: CASSLYADMEKETQYF
cdr3_nt: TGTGCCAGCAGCCTTTACGCGGACATGGAAAAAGAGACCCAGTACTTC

d_call: NA
j_call: TRBJ2-6
v_call: TRBV28
clone_size: once
cdr3_aa: CASSIGISGANVLTF
cdr3_nt: TGTGCCAGCAGTATCGGGATCTCTGGGGCCAACGTCCTGACTTTC

d_call: NA
j_call: TRBJ1-2
v_call: TRBV30
clone_size: NA
cdr3_aa: CAWSVPGLYGYTF
cdr3_nt: TGTGCCTGGAGTGTTCCAGGGCTCTATGGCTACACCTTC

d_call: NA
j_call: TRBJ1-1
v_call: TRBV18
clone_size: once
cdr3_aa: CASSPQRLMNTEAFF
cdr3_nt: TGTGCCAGCTCACCACAGCGGCTTATGAACACTGAAGCTTTCTTT

d_call: NA
j_call: TRBJ1-2
v_call: TRBV27
clone_size: NA
cdr3_aa: CASSKYPGVQAYGYTF
cdr3_nt: TGTGCCAGCAGTAAATACCCGGGAGTGCAAGCCTATGGCTACACCTTC

d_call: TRBD1
j_call: TRBJ1-5
v_call: TRBV29-1
clone_size: NA
cdr3_aa: CSVRQGPSQPQHF
cdr3_nt: TGCAGCGTAAGACAGGGCCCCAGTCAGCCCCAGCATTTT

d_call: NA
j_call: TRBJ1-6
v_call: TRBV6-6
clone_size: NA
cdr3_aa: CAGSGGANSPLHF
cdr3_nt: TGTGCCGGGTCGGGAGGAGCAAATTCACCCCTCCACTTT

d_call: NA
j_call: TRBJ2-5
v_call: TRBV6-5
clone_size: NA
cdr3_aa: CASCIAEQETQYF
cdr3_nt: TGTGCCAGCTGCATAGCAGAACAAGAGACCCAGTACTTC

d_call: NA
j_call: TRBJ2-1
v_call: TRBV28
clone_size: once
cdr3_aa: CASSLLRGQVNEQFF
cdr3_nt: TGTGCCAGCAGTTTATTGCGGGGGCAGGTCAATGAGCAGTTCTTC

d_call: TRBD1
j_call: TRBJ1-5
v_call: TRBV30
clone_size: few
cdr3_aa: CAWSLKQGAWQPQHF
cdr3_nt: TGTGCCTGGAGTCTAAAACAGGGGGCTTGGCAGCCCCAGCATTTT

d_call: NA
j_call: TRBJ1-5
v_call: TRBV18
clone_size: NA
cdr3_aa: CASSQGKGNQPQHF
cdr3_nt: TGTGCCAGCTCACAGGGGAAGGGCAATCAGCCCCAGCATTTT

d_call: TRBD2
j_call: TRBJ2-6
v_call: TRBV7-2
clone_size: NA
cdr3_aa: CASSLGLAGLSGANVLTF
cdr3_nt: TGTGCCAGCAGCTTAGGACTAGCGGGCCTCTCTGGGGCCAACGTCCTGACTTTC

d_call: NA
j_call: TRBJ1-2
v_call: TRBV5-1
clone_size: NA
cdr3_aa: CASSLDDSYGYTF
cdr3_nt: TGCGCCAGCAGCTTGGATGACAGCTATGGCTACACCTTC

d_call: TRBD2
j_call: TRBJ2-7
v_call: TRBV9
clone_size: few
cdr3_aa: CASSPRTSGRLEQYF
cdr3_nt: TGTGCCAGCAGCCCCCGGACTAGCGGGAGGCTCGAGCAGTACTTC

d_call: TRBD2
j_call: TRBJ2-2
v_call: TRBV11-3
clone_size: NA
cdr3_aa: CASSPRASGAGTTGELFF
cdr3_nt: TGTGCCAGCAGCCCAAGGGCTAGCGGAGCCGGAACCACCGGGGAGCTGTTTTTT

d_call: TRBD2
j_call: TRBJ2-2
v_call: TRBV7-2
clone_size: NA
cdr3_aa: CASRGTSGKTGELFF
cdr3_nt: TGTGCCAGCAGGGGGACTAGCGGGAAAACCGGGGAGCTGTTTTTT

d_call: NA
j_call: TRBJ2-5
v_call: TRBV6-5
clone_size: NA
cdr3_aa: CASSYDQGTQYF
cdr3_nt: TGTGCCAGCAGTTACGACCAGGGGACCCAGTACTTC

d_call: TRBD1
j_call: TRBJ1-3
v_call: TRBV2
clone_size: once
cdr3_aa: CASSERLQGSYSGNTIYF
cdr3_nt: TGTGCCAGCAGTGAGAGACTACAGGGGTCCTACTCTGGAAACACCATATATTTT

d_call: NA
j_call: TRBJ1-1
v_call: TRBV29-1
clone_size: once
cdr3_aa: CSSSRDMLNTEAFF
cdr3_nt: TGCAGCTCATCCCGGGACATGTTGAACACTGAAGCTTTCTTT

d_call: NA
j_call: TRBJ1-3
v_call: TRBV3-1/TRBV3-2
clone_size: NA
cdr3_aa: CASSRKQGTGNTIYF
cdr3_nt: TGTGCCAGCAGTCGTAAACAGGGAACTGGAAACACCATATATTTT

d_call: NA
j_call: TRBJ2-3
v_call: TRBV6-6
clone_size: NA
cdr3_aa: CASSPAGAADTQYF
cdr3_nt: TGTGCCAGCAGTCCCGCGGGGGCGGCAGATACGCAGTATTTT

d_call: TRBD2
j_call: TRBJ2-7
v_call: TRBV5-1
clone_size: NA
cdr3_aa: CASRPTSGGYEQYF
cdr3_nt: TGCGCCAGCAGACCGACTAGCGGGGGCTACGAGCAGTACTTC

d_call: TRBD1
j_call: TRBJ1-3
v_call: TRBV15
clone_size: NA
cdr3_aa: CATSRQGAGNTIYF
cdr3_nt: TGTGCCACCAGCCGACAGGGGGCTGGAAACACCATATATTTT

d_call: NA
j_call: TRBJ2-5
v_call: TRBV6-5
clone_size: NA
cdr3_aa: CASSYLETQYF
cdr3_nt: TGTGCCAGCAGTTACCTAGAGACCCAGTACTTC

d_call: TRBD1
j_call: TRBJ2-5
v_call: TRBV5-4
clone_size: NA
cdr3_aa: CASRGRQGAPETQYF
cdr3_nt: TGTGCCAGCCGGGGGAGACAGGGGGCGCCGGAGACCCAGTACTTC

d_call: NA
j_call: TRBJ1-6
v_call: TRBV5-1
clone_size: NA
cdr3_aa: CASRGSSGDSPLHF
cdr3_nt: TGCGCCAGCAGAGGAAGTTCAGGGGATTCACCCCTCCACTTT

d_call: NA
j_call: TRBJ2-3
v_call: TRBV2
clone_size: NA
cdr3_aa: CASSNPGSTDTQYF
cdr3_nt: TGTGCCAGCAGCAACCCGGGTAGCACAGATACGCAGTATTTT

d_call: NA
j_call: TRBJ2-2
v_call: TRBV7-2
clone_size: few
cdr3_aa: CASTTGTGELFF
cdr3_nt: TGTGCCAGCACCACGGGGACCGGGGAGCTGTTTTTT

d_call: NA
j_call: TRBJ2-7
v_call: TRBV3-1/TRBV3-2
clone_size: NA
cdr3_aa: CASSQGLVGFYEQYF
cdr3_nt: TGTGCCAGCAGCCAAGGACTAGTGGGGTTCTACGAGCAGTACTTC

d_call: NA
j_call: TRBJ1-1
v_call: TRBV18
clone_size: once
cdr3_aa: CASSPPWSAGNTEAFF
cdr3_nt: TGTGCCAGCTCACCACCTTGGTCCGCGGGGAACACTGAAGCTTTCTTT

d_call: TRBD2
j_call: TRBJ2-1
v_call: TRBV3-1/TRBV3-2
clone_size: NA
cdr3_aa: CASSRGTSGGAPNEQFF
cdr3_nt: TGTGCCAGCAGCCGAGGGACTAGCGGGGGGGCCCCCAATGAGCAGTTCTTC

d_call: TRBD1
j_call: TRBJ2-3
v_call: TRBV9
clone_size: NA
cdr3_aa: CASSGIPGQGADTQYF
cdr3_nt: TGTGCCAGCAGCGGAATCCCGGGACAGGGGGCAGATACGCAGTATTTT

d_call: TRBD1
j_call: TRBJ1-1
v_call: TRBV9
clone_size: NA
cdr3_aa: CASSVSGGGEAFF
cdr3_nt: TGTGCCAGCAGCGTTTCAGGGGGTGGAGAAGCTTTCTTT

d_call: TRBD1
j_call: TRBJ1-2
v_call: TRBV18
clone_size: NA
cdr3_aa: CASSPQGTGDYGYTF
cdr3_nt: TGTGCCAGCTCACCACAAGGGACAGGGGATTATGGCTACACCTTC

d_call: TRBD2
j_call: TRBJ2-4
v_call: TRBV6-5
clone_size: NA
cdr3_aa: CASSYSGLAGVNIQYF
cdr3_nt: TGTGCCAGCAGTTACTCGGGACTAGCGGGAGTTAACATTCAGTACTTC

d_call: NA
j_call: TRBJ2-7
v_call: TRBV27
clone_size: NA
cdr3_aa: CASSLSPGKQSEQYF
cdr3_nt: TGTGCCAGCAGTTTAAGTCCGGGAAAGCAGTCAGAGCAGTACTTC

d_call: TRBD2
j_call: TRBJ2-5
v_call: TRBV3-1/TRBV3-2
clone_size: NA
cdr3_aa: CASSQDARLLAGGPGTQYF
cdr3_nt: TGTGCCAGCAGCCAAGATGCCCGCCTACTAGCGGGGGGGCCTGGGACCCAGTACTTC